The entry below gives a single TCR beta chain sequence along with its context. The data are from a study of CD8 T cells in Susac syndrome. When the RNA was reverse transcribed, random hexamers were used with an input of about 0.45 to 1 ug. TCRdb used MiXCR to reprocess the immunoSEQ multiplex PCR reads, holding one entry per CDR3 protein. The repertoire holds about 130,000 distinct CDR3 sequences, with 85% to 95% as singletons. The V gene's germline CDR1 is MGHDK and CDR2 SYGVNS. V was cut by 3 bases and J by 7 bases, with 15 bases left in between. The length of the CDR3 is 14 residues. The rearrangement joins TRBV25-1 to TRBJ1-1; D is ambiguous. The TCR was taken from a human donor with Susac syndrome. Sequenced input: CD8+ T cells from PBMCs. CDR3 nucleotides: TGTGCCAGCAGTGAGGCGGATAAATCTTATGAAGCTTTCTTT. Its protein is CASSEADKSYEAFF.